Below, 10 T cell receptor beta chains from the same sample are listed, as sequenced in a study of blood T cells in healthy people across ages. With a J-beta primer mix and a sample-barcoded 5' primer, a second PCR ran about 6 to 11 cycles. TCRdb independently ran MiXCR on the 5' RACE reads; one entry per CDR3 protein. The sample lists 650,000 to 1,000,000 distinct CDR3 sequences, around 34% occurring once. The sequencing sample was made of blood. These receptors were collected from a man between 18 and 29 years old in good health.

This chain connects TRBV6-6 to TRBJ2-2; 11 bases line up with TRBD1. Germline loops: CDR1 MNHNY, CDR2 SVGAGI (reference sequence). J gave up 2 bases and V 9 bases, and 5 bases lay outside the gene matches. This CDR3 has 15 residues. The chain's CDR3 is CASYGTGGNTGELFF. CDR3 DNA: TGTGCCAGTTACGGGACAGGGGGTAACACCGGGGAGCTGTTTTTT.

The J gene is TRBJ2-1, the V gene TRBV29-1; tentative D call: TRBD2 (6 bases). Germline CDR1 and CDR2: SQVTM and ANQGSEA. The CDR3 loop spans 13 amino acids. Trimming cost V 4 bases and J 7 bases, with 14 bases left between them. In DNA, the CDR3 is TGCAGCGTTGCGTACTCCGGGGGAAATGAGCAGTTCTTC. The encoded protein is CSVAYSGGNEQFF.

Here the CDR3 reads CASSSLMTGGAYGYTF. For the CDR3, the DNA is TGTGCCAGCAGTTCCCTTATGACAGGGGGAGCCTATGGCTACACCTTC. The chain is built from TRBV27 and TRBJ1-2, with 9 bases fitting TRBD1. Germline CDR1 MNHEY, CDR2 SMNVEV (reference sequence). This CDR3 is 16 amino acids long. V shed 4 bases, J shed 4 bases, and the junction held 10 bases outside the gene matches.

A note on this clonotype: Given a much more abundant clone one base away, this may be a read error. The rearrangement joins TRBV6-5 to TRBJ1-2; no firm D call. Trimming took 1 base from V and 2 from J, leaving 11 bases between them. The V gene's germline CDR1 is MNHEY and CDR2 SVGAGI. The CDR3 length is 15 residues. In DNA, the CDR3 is TGTGCCAGCAGTTACTTGATTGACAACAACTATGGCTACACCTTC. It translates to CASSYLIDNNYGYTF.

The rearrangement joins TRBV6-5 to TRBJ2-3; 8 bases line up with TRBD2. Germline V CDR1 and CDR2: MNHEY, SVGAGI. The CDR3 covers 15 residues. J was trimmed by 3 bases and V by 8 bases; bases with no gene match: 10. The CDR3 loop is CASSYRGGRTDTQYF. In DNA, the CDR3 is TGTGCCAGCTCTTACCGGGGGGGCCGGACAGATACGCAGTATTTT.

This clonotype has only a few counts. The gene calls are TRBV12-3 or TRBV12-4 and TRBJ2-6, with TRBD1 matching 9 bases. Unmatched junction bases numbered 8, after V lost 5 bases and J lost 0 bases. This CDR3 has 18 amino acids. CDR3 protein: CASSTRDRAPSGANVLTF. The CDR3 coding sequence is TGTGCCAGCAGTACCCGGGACAGGGCCCCCTCTGGGGCCAACGTCCTGACTTTC.

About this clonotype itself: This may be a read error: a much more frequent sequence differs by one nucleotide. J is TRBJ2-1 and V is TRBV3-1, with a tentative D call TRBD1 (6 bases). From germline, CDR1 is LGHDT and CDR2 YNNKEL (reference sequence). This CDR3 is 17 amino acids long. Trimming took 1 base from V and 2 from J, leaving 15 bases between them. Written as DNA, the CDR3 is TGTGCCAGCAGCCAAGGGGGACACCGTAGCCCCTACAATGAGCAGTTCTTC. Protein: CASSQGGHRSPYNEQFF.

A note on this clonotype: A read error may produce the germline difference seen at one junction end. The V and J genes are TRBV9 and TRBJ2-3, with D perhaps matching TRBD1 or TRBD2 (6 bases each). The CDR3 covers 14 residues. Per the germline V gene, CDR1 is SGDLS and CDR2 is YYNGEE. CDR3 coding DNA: TGTGCCAGCAGCGGGGGGGCCCTCACAGATACACAGTATTTT. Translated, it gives CASSGGALTDTQYF. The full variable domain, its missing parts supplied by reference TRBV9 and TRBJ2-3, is DSGVTQTPKHLITATGQRVTLRCSPRSGDLSVYWYQQSLDQGLQFLIQYYNGEERAKGNILERFSAQQFPDLHSELNLSSLELGDSALYFCASSGGALTDTQYFGPGTRLTVL.

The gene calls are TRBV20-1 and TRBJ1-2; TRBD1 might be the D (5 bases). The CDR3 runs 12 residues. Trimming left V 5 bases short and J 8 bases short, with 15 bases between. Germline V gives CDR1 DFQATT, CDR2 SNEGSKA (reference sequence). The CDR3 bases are TGCAGTGCTTCCGGGACTTCCCAGGGCTACACCTTC. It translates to CSASGTSQGYTF.

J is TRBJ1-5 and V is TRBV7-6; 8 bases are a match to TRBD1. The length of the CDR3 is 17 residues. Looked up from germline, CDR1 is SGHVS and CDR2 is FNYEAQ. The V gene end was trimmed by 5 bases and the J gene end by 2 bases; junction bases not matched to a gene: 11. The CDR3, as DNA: TGTGCCAGCAGCCATGATAGAGGACAGGGAGGCAATCAGCCCCAGCATTTT. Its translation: CASSHDRGQGGNQPQHF. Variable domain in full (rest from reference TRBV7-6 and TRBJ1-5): GAGVSQSPRYKVTKRGQDVALRCDPISGHVSLYWYRQALGQGPEFLTYFNYEAQQDKSGLPNDRFSAERPEGSISTLTIQRTEQRDSAMYRCASSHDRGQGGNQPQHFGDGTRLSIL.